This entry is about one T cell receptor (beta chain). The data are from a study of blood T cell repertoires in COVID-19. J was trimmed by 1 base and V by 4 bases; bases with no gene match: 13. Germline V gene data show CDR1 as MNHEY and CDR2 as SMNVEV (reference sequence). The CDR3 covers 18 residues. The table came from immunoSEQ multiplex PCR; TCRdb's copy has only in-frame clones and leaves some out. The top ten hold about 2.3% of the sample, which has some 200,000 clones, around 90% seen once. Recovered participants had two consecutive negative NP/OP PCR tests, healthcare professional clearance, or symptom resolution.

Source material: PBMCs or T cells enriched from blood (not recorded which). The clonotype originates from a woman aged 30 to 39 who had recovered from COVID-19. V gene TRBV27 combines with J gene TRBJ1-5, with TRBD1 matching 7 bases. CDR3 protein: CASSWLVDRVGSNQPQHF. The CDR3 DNA reads as TGTGCCAGCAGTTGGCTCGTCGACAGGGTAGGAAGCAATCAGCCCCAGCATTTT.